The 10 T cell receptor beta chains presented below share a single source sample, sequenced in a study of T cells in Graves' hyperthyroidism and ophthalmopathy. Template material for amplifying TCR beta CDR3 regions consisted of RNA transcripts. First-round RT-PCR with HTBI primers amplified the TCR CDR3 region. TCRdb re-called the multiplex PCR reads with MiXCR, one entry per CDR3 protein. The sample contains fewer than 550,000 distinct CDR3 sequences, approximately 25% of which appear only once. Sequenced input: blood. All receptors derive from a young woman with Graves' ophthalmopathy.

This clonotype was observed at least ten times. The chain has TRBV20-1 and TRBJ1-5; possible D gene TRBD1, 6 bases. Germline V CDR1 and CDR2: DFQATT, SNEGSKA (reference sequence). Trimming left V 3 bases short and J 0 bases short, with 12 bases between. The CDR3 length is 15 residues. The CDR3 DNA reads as TGCAGTGCTAGGACGGGGGCTCTTAGCAATCAGCCCCAGCATTTT. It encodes CSARTGALSNQPQHF.

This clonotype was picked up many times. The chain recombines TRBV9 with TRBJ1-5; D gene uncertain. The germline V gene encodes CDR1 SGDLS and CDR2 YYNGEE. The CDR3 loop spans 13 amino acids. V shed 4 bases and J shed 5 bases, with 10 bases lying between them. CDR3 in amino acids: CASSSGPDQPQHF. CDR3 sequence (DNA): TGTGCCAGCAGCTCCGGGCCAGATCAGCCCCAGCATTTT.

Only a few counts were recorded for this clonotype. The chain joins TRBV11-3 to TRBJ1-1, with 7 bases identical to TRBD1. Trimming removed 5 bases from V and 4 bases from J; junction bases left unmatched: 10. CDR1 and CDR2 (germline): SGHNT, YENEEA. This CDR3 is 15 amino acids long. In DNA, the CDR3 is TGTGCCAGCAGCCAAACAGGGGCGGAGGGCACTGAAGCTTTCTTT. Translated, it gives CASSQTGAEGTEAFF.

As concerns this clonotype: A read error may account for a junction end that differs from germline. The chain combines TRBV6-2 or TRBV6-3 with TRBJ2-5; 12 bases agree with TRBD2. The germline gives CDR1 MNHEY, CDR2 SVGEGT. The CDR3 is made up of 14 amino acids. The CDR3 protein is CASRRLAGEETRYF. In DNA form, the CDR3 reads TGTGCCAGCAGACGACTAGCGGGAGAGGAGACCCGGTACTTC.

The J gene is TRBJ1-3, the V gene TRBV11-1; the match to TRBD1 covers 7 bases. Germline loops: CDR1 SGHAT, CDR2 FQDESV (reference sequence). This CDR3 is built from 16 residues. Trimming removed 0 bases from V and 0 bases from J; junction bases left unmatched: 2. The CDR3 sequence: CASSLAGDSSGNTIYF. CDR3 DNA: TGTGCCAGCAGCTTAGCGGGGGACAGCTCTGGAAACACCATATATTTT.

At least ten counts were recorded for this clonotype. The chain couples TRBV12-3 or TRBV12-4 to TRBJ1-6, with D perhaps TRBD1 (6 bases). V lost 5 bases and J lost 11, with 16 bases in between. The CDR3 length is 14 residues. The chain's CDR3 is CASSPGQGRPPLHF. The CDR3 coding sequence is TGTGCCAGCAGTCCCGGTCAGGGGAGGCCACCCCTCCACTTT.

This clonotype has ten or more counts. Here the CDR3 DNA reads TGTGCCAGCAGTGAATGGGACAGGGGGCCCAAAAACATTCAGTACTTC. Amino acid sequence: CASSEWDRGPKNIQYF. V and J are TRBV25-1 and TRBJ2-4, with 12 positions matching TRBD1. V trimming: 1 base; J trimming: 2 bases; junction bases outside the gene matches: 0. Germline assignment: CDR1 MGHDK and CDR2 SYGVNS. There are 16 residues in the CDR3.

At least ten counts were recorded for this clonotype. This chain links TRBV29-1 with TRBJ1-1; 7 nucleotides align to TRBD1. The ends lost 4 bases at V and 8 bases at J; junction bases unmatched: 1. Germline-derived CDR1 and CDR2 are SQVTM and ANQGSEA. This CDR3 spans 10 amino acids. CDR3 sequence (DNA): TGCAGCGTTGGACAGGGCGAAGCTTTCTTT. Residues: CSVGQGEAFF.

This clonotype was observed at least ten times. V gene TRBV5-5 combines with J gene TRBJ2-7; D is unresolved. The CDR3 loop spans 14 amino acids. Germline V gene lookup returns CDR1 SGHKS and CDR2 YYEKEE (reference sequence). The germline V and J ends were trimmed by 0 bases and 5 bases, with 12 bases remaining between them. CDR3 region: CASSLAAGLDEQYF. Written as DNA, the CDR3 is TGTGCCAGCAGCTTGGCCGCCGGGTTGGACGAGCAGTACTTC.

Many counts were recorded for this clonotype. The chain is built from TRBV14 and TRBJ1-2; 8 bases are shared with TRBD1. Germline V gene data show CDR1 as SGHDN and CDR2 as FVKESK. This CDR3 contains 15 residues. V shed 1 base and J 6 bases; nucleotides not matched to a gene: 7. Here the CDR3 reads CASSQGMGQVDGYTF. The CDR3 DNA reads TGTGCCAGCAGCCAAGGGATGGGACAGGTCGATGGCTACACCTTC.